Shown below are 22 T cell receptor beta chains from a single sample sequenced in a study of immune evolution from preneoplasia to lung adenocarcinoma. Produced via immunoSEQ multiplex PCR; TCRdb's table is partial and in-frame only. The sample carries fewer than 50,000 clones, roughly 80% recorded once. Sample: FFPE invasive lung adenocarcinoma tissue. Receptor source: a person in their sixties with lung adenocarcinoma.

The genes are TRBV27 and TRBJ2-1, with D perhaps TRBD1 (5 bases). CDR3 length: 15 amino acids. Per germline, CDR1 MNHEY and CDR2 SMNVEV (reference sequence). V was pared by 5 bases and J by 6 bases, with 17 bases between. The CDR3 DNA reads TGTGCCAGCAGTAGTAAGGGGCAGAACGTCAATGAGCAGTTCTTC. The encoded protein is CASSSKGQNVNEQFF.

In its sample, this clone is medium-sized. V and J are TRBV11-2 and TRBJ2-1; 12 nucleotides match TRBD2. The germline gives CDR1 SGHAT, CDR2 FQNNGV. V lost 4 bases and J lost 9; bases outside the gene matches: 4. The CDR3 is 14 amino acids. The CDR3 loop is CASSSGLAGSEQFF. In nucleotides, the CDR3 is TGTGCCAGCAGCTCTGGACTAGCGGGAAGTGAGCAGTTCTTC.

The chain joins TRBV18 to TRBJ2-7; D is ambiguous. Between the trimmed V and J ends, which lost 9 bases and 2 bases, there was a span of 23 bases. Germline V gene lookup returns CDR1 KGHSH and CDR2 LQKENI. There are 16 residues in the CDR3. In DNA, the CDR3 is TGTGCCAGTCGTCAGTCGGCAGCAACCTTCCCCTACGAGCAGTACTTC. It is translated as CASRQSAATFPYEQYF.

J is TRBJ1-1 and V is TRBV5-8; D might be TRBD1 (5 bases). CDR3 length equals 14 residues. V was trimmed by 6 bases and J by 4 bases, leaving 16 bases between them. Germline CDR1 is SGHTS and CDR2 is YDEGEE. The CDR3 coding sequence is TGTGCCAGCAATCGGGGGGACGGTACCACTGAAGCTTTCTTT. The encoded protein is CASNRGDGTTEAFF.

The chain carries TRBV5-4 and TRBJ2-5; the match to TRBD2 covers 10 bases. This CDR3 spans 16 amino acids. Germline CDR1 and CDR2: SGHNT and YYREEE (reference sequence). Trimming at V came to 4 bases and at J to 1 base, leaving 7 bases not matched to a gene. The CDR3 sequence: CASSPGLADSQETQYF. The CDR3 nucleotides read TGTGCCAGCAGCCCAGGACTAGCGGACAGCCAAGAGACCCAGTACTTC.

In this sample, this clone turned up once. V and J are TRBV19 and TRBJ2-1; perhaps TRBD2 as D (6 bases). This CDR3 region has 16 residues. V lost 6 bases and J lost 3, with 18 bases in between. Germline V gene sequence: CDR1 LNHDA, CDR2 SQIVND (reference sequence). CDR3 in amino acids: CASSKLREYDYNEQFF. CDR3 DNA sequence: TGTGCCAGTAGCAAACTACGGGAGTACGACTACAATGAGCAGTTCTTC.

The chain uses TRBV10-1 and TRBJ2-7; TRBD2 might be the D (5 bases). The CDR3 covers 13 residues. CDR1 is WNHNN, CDR2 SYGVQD, per germline (reference sequence). V gave up 3 bases and J gave up 4 bases, with 10 bases separating them. CDR3 loop: CASSESPGYEQYF. In nucleotides, the CDR3 is TGCGCCAGCAGTGAATCCCCGGGGTACGAGCAGTACTTC.

The chain employs TRBV11-3 and TRBJ2-3; D is uncertain. CDR1 is SGHNT and CDR2 is YENEEA in the germline V gene. The CDR3 totals 12 residues. Trimming shortened V by 5 bases and J by 4 bases, and 7 bases separated the two germline ends. The CDR3 sequence is CASSRGPDTQYF. The CDR3 DNA reads TGTGCCAGCAGCCGAGGACCAGATACGCAGTATTTT.

This clone was seen more than once but under ten times. The rearrangement uses TRBV12-5 and TRBJ2-7; either TRBD1 or TRBD2 may supply D (5 bases each). The germline V gene encodes CDR1 LGHNT and CDR2 FRNRAP. V was shortened by 6 bases and J by 12 bases, with 18 bases between the two germline ends. This CDR3 has 12 residues. The CDR3 sequence: CASGPQGGQPYF. The CDR3 DNA sequence: TGTGCTAGTGGCCCCCAGGGCGGGCAGCCGTACTTC.

The rearrangement joins TRBV6-6 to TRBJ1-2; no firm D call. Trimming removed 0 bases from V and 4 bases from J, with 6 bases in between. In germline, CDR1 is MNHNY, CDR2 SVGAGI (reference sequence). This CDR3 has 13 residues. The CDR3 DNA follows: TGTGCCAGCAGTTACTCGGAAATCTATGGCTACACCTTC. It codes for CASSYSEIYGYTF.

The rearrangement joins TRBV27 to TRBJ2-2; D unresolved. The germline V gene encodes CDR1 MNHEY and CDR2 SMNVEV (reference sequence). Trimming left V 2 bases short and J 6 bases short, with 7 bases between. The CDR3 runs to 13 residues. The DNA for the CDR3 is TGTGCCAGCAGTTTAGAGTGGTCCGGGGAGCTGTTTTTT. It codes for CASSLEWSGELFF.

In the case of this clone: The junction departs from germline at one end; a sequencing error may be responsible. This chain joins TRBV28 and TRBJ2-6; 9 nucleotides line up with TRBD2. The germline gives CDR1 MDHEN, CDR2 SYDVKM. This CDR3 is built from 20 residues. The CDR3: CASSLRRGRAKVSGANILTF. CDR3 bases: TGTGCCAGCAGTTTAAGGCGCGGGAGGGCCAAGGTTTCTGGGGCCAACATCCTGACTTTC.

This chain connects TRBV5-1 to TRBJ2-5; 10 bases fit TRBD1. In germline, CDR1 is SGHRS, CDR2 YFSETQ. This CDR3 comprises 16 residues. V lost 0 bases and J lost 2; bases outside the gene matches: 4. CDR3 DNA: TGCGCCAGCAGCTTGGCTGACAGGGGGCGACAAGAGACCCAGTACTTC. Amino acid sequence: CASSLADRGRQETQYF.

This clone appeared a few times. The chain uses TRBV7-2 and TRBJ1-5; 9 nucleotides align to TRBD1. Per the germline V gene, CDR1 is SGHTA and CDR2 is FQGNSA. The junction had 4 bases not matched to a gene; V was cut back by 5 bases and J by 2 bases. CDR3 length: 15 amino acids. The CDR3 DNA sequence: TGTGCCAGCAGCCCGGGACAGGGACGCAATCAGCCCCAGCATTTT. Protein sequence: CASSPGQGRNQPQHF.

The chain combines TRBV6-1 with TRBJ2-5; D is unresolved. Trimming left V 2 bases short and J 4 bases short, with 5 bases between. Germline CDR1 reads MNHNS; CDR2 reads SASEGT. The CDR3 is made up of 12 amino acids. The CDR3 loop reads CASSELVETQYF. The CDR3 DNA is TGTGCCAGCAGTGAATTGGTAGAGACCCAGTACTTC.

The chain uses TRBV6-1 and TRBJ2-2; D may match TRBD1 or TRBD2 (5 bases each). Germline CDR1 and CDR2: MNHNS and SASEGT. Trimming stripped 5 bases from V and 5 bases from J, with 9 bases between. The CDR3 runs 13 residues. This CDR3 reads CASSTRGTGELFF. The CDR3 coding sequence is TGTGCCAGCAGTACGAGGGGTACCGGGGAGCTGTTTTTT.

CDR3 coding DNA: TGTGCCAGCAGTTTAAGAGACTATGGGCGGGGCTACACCTTC. It translates to CASSLRDYGRGYTF. This chain connects TRBV28 to TRBJ1-2; D not certain. With 2 bases removed from V and 8 bases from J, the gap between germline ends came to 15 bases. Germline V lookup: CDR1 MDHEN, CDR2 SYDVKM. This CDR3 has 14 residues.

The chain recombines TRBV2 with TRBJ1-3, with D maybe TRBD1 (5 bases). Trimming pared 6 bases from V and 4 bases from J, leaving 19 bases between. The CDR3 is made up of 16 amino acids. Germline-derived CDR1 and CDR2 are SNHLY and FYNNEI. For the CDR3, the DNA is TGTGCCAGCAGCGGGGCAGAGCGGAGTTTCGGAAACACCATATATTTT. Encoded protein: CASSGAERSFGNTIYF.

This clone turned up a few times. The chain is built from TRBV27 and TRBJ2-7; the match to TRBD2 covers 8 bases. The V gene end was trimmed by 7 bases and the J gene end by 2 bases; junction bases not matched to a gene: 10. Per the germline V gene, CDR1 is MNHEY and CDR2 is SMNVEV (reference sequence). The CDR3 runs to 15 residues. CDR3 sequence reads: CASTSSGSGTYEQYF. The CDR3 DNA reads as TGTGCCAGCACCTCGAGCGGGAGCGGCACCTACGAGCAGTACTTC.

The V and J genes are TRBV7-3 and TRBJ2-1; D ambiguous. Per germline, CDR1 SGHTA and CDR2 FQGTGA. This CDR3 has 13 residues. V lost 2 bases and J 4 bases, leaving 6 bases between the germline ends. The CDR3, as DNA: TGTGCCAGCAGCTTATTACAGTACAATGAGCAGTTCTTC. As protein: CASSLLQYNEQFF.

Concerning this clone itself: This same CDR3 is encoded by further DNA sequences in the sample. The chain is built from TRBV7-5 and TRBJ2-7; TRBD2, the table's D call, lacks a check against the DNA. TRBV7-5 is listed as a pseudogene. This CDR3 region has 15 residues. Here the CDR3 DNA reads TGTGTCAGAAGCGGAGGGGTTAGCGTATCCTACGAGCAGTACTTC. This codes for CVRSGGVSVSYEQYF.

This clone was found once. The chain is built from TRBV23-1 and TRBJ1-1; a possible D gene is TRBD1 (6 bases). TRBV23-1 is annotated as an ORF whose role is uncertain. The ends were cut back, 0 bases at V and 3 bases at J, with 17 bases in the middle. This CDR3 has 17 residues. Here the CDR3 reads CASSQSGAFAGDTEAFF. The CDR3 bases are TGCGCCAGCAGTCAATCGGGGGCGTTCGCTGGGGACACTGAAGCTTTCTTT.